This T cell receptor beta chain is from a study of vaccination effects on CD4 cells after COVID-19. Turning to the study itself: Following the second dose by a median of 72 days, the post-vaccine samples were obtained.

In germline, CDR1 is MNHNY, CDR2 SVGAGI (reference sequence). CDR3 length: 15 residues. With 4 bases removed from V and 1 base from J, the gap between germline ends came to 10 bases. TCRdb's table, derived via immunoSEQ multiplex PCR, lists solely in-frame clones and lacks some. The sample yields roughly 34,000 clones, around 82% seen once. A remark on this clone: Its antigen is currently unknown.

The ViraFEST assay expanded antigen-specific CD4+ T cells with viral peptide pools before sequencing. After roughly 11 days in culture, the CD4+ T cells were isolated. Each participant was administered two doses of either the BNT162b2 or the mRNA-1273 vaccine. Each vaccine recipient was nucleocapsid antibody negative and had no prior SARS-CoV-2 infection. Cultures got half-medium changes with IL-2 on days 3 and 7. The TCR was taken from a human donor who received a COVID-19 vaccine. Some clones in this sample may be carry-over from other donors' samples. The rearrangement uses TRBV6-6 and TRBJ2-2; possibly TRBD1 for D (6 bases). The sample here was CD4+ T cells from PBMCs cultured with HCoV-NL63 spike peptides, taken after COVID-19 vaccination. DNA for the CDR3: TGTGCCAGCAGTTTCGACAGGAAGAACACCGGGGAGCTGTTTTTT. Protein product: CASSFDRKNTGELFF.